This entry features one T cell receptor (beta chain) sequence. The sample comes from a study of blood T cell repertoires in COVID-19. As for the study in general: What the recovered Cohort 3 donors had was two negative PCRs, clearance, or symptom resolution. PBMCs, B-cell-depleted T cells, or T cells provided the cDNA or gDNA that made up the material.

V shed 7 bases and J shed 6 bases, with 12 bases lying between them. Germline CDR1 SNHLY, CDR2 FYNNEI. CDR3 length: 12 amino acids. In the study's own analysis: Reference gene primer amplification gave estimated nucleated cell counts. TCRdb's table, derived via immunoSEQ multiplex PCR, lists solely in-frame clones and lacks some. The D gene and trimming were derived from the DNA, and the V and J assignments and clone size from that table. The sample lists a few hundred thousand clones; roughly nine tenths were seen once. Participants reported their clinical history, and cohort assignment relied on those reports.

This receptor was identified in a woman aged 45-65 years in a cohort exposed to, infected with or recovered from COVID-19 (not recorded which). The sample taken for sequencing was PBMCs or T cells enriched from blood (not recorded which). The chain carries TRBV2 and TRBJ1-2; D unclear. The CDR3 coding sequence is TGTGCCAGCACGCTCAGTTGGCATGGCTACACCTTC. This encodes CASTLSWHGYTF.